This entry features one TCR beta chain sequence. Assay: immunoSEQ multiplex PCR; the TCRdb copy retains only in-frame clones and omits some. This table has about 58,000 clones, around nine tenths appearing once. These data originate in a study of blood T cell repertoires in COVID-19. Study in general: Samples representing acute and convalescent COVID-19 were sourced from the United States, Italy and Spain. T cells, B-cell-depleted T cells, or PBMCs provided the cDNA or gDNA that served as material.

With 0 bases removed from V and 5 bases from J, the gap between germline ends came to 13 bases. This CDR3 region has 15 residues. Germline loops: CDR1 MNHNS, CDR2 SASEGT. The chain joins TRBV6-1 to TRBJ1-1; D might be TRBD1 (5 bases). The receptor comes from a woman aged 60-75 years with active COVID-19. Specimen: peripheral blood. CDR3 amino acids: CASSEAVGVGTEAFF. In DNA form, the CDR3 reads TGTGCCAGCAGTGAAGCGGTAGGGGTCGGGACTGAAGCTTTCTTT.